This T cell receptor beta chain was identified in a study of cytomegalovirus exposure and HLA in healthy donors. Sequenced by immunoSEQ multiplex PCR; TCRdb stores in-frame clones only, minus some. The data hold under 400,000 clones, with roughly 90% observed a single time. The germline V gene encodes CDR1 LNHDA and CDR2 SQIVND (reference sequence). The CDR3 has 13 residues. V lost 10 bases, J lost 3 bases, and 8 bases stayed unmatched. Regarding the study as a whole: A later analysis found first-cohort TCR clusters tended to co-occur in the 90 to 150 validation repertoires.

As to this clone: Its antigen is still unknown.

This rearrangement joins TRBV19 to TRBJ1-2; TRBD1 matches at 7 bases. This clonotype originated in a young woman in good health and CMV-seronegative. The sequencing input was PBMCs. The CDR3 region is CATRQGRDYGYTF. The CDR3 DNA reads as TGTGCCACCCGACAGGGCCGGGACTATGGCTACACCTTC.